This T cell receptor (beta chain) was obtained from a study of blood T cell repertoires in COVID-19. Whole-study context: Material from acute and convalescent COVID-19 was sourced from the United States, Italy and Spain. T cells, B-cell-depleted T cells, or PBMCs supplied cDNA or gDNA.

Germline V lookup: CDR1 SGHVS, CDR2 FQNEAQ. The V segment lost 3 bases and the J segment 4 bases; nucleotides outside the gene matches: 10. The CDR3 length is 18 residues. Measured with immunoSEQ multiplex PCR; TCRdb has only the in-frame clones, and not every one. The sample consists of some 130,000 clones, 55% to 75% of them appearing once. The material sequenced was peripheral blood. The chain joins TRBV7-8 to TRBJ2-1; 12 bases align to TRBD2. The TCR was taken from a woman in her seventies with acute or convalescent COVID-19. CDR3 sequence reads: CASSFGHPGTSGYNEQFF. For the CDR3, the DNA is TGTGCCAGCAGCTTTGGCCACCCTGGGACTAGCGGGTACAATGAGCAGTTCTTC.